The 30 T cell receptor beta chains in this list originate from one sample, sequenced in a study of technical replicates of blood from a few donors. This table comes from immunoSEQ multiplex PCR, and its TCRdb copy is limited to in-frame clones, with some not included. The sample includes about 88,000 clones, 80% to 95% of them seen just once. Sequenced: T cells isolated from PBMCs. These receptors all stem from a human donor in good health.

This sequence joins TRBV18 and TRBJ2-1, with 13 positions matching TRBD2. The germline V gene has CDR1 KGHSH and CDR2 LQKENI. This CDR3 contains 22 residues. V gave up 3 bases and J gave up 2 bases; unmatched junction bases: 19. The CDR3 DNA follows: TGTGCCAGCTCACCTTCTCTTTGGACTAGCGGGAGACCCCAATCAGCCTACAATGAGCAGTTCTTC. Its translation is CASSPSLWTSGRPQSAYNEQFF.

This sequence joins TRBV13 and TRBJ1-3; no firm D call. V gave up 5 bases and J gave up 0 bases, with 38 bases separating them. The CDR3 consists of 24 residues. CDR1 is PRHDT, CDR2 FYEKMQ, per germline (reference sequence). In nucleotides, the CDR3 is TGTGCCAGCAGCCCCATGAGCCGGATGAAAAGACCACTTAAAGACACGGTCTCTGGAAACACCATATATTTT. Protein: CASSPMSRMKRPLKDTVSGNTIYF.

This clone was seen once. This chain uses TRBV5-1 with TRBJ1-1; TRBD1 agrees at 8 bases. This CDR3 comprises 14 residues. Germline CDR1 SGHRS, CDR2 YFSETQ. V lost 4 bases to trimming and J lost 5 bases; unmatched junction nucleotides: 7. CDR3 bases: TGCGCCAGCAGCGGGGGACAGGTAGGTACTGAAGCTTTCTTT. It codes for CASSGGQVGTEAFF. Supplemented by reference TRBV5-1 and TRBJ1-1, the full variable domain reads KAGVTQTPRYLIKTRGQQVTLSCSPISGHRSVSWYQQTPGQGLQFLFEYFSETQRNKGNFPGRFSGRQFSNSRSEMNVSTLELGDSALYLCASSGGQVGTEAFFGQGTRLTVV.

The V call is TRBV27, the J call TRBJ2-5, with 10 nucleotides matching TRBD1. J lost 3 bases, V lost 4 bases, and 8 bases had no gene match. This CDR3 is 16 amino acids long. Germline V lookup: CDR1 MNHEY, CDR2 SMNVEV (reference sequence). The CDR3 loop reads CASSSLDRGRKETQYF. For the CDR3, the DNA is TGTGCCAGCAGTTCCTTAGACAGGGGGCGGAAAGAGACCCAGTACTTC.

V is TRBV28 and J is TRBJ1-3; 8 nucleotides agree with TRBD1. There are 20 residues in the CDR3. With V trimmed by 1 base and J by 2 bases, 16 bases remained unmatched. Germline V gives CDR1 MDHEN, CDR2 SYDVKM. The CDR3 DNA is TGTGCCAGCAGTTTATTTCGTTCGGGTTATTCGACAGGGGCTGGAAACACCATATATTTT. It specifies CASSLFRSGYSTGAGNTIYF.

The chain is built from TRBV6-4 and TRBJ1-1, with 7 bases matching TRBD1. Germline trimming cut 0 bases from V and 5 bases from J; bases unmatched to any gene: 6. CDR1 and CDR2 from the germline V gene are MRHNA and SNTAGT. This CDR3 spans 15 amino acids. The CDR3 bases are TGTGCCAGCAGTGACTCGACAGGGCGGAATACTGAAGCTTTCTTT. Its translation is CASSDSTGRNTEAFF.

This clone was picked up one time. The J gene is TRBJ1-2, the V gene TRBV7-9; 9 positions agree with TRBD1. J gave up 12 bases and V 7 bases, and 18 bases lay outside the gene matches. The CDR3 has 15 amino acids. Germline CDR1 and CDR2: SEHNR and FQNEAQ (reference sequence). CDR3 sequence reads: CASTPLPGQGRRDTF. The CDR3 DNA reads TGTGCCAGCACCCCATTGCCCGGACAGGGGCGAAGGGACACCTTC. Complete variable domain (other parts from reference TRBV7-9 and TRBJ1-2): DTGVSQNPRHKITKRGQNVTFRCDPISEHNRLYWYRQTLGQGPEFLTYFQNEAQLEKSRLLSDRFSAERPKGSFSTLEIQRTEQGDSAMYLCASTPLPGQGRRDTFGSGTRLTVV.

The J gene is TRBJ2-7, the V gene TRBV5-1; no clear D. Trimming shortened V by 0 bases and J by 3 bases, and 16 bases separated the two germline ends. The CDR3 has 16 residues. CDR1 is SGHRS and CDR2 is YFSETQ in the germline V gene. In DNA, the CDR3 is TGCGCCAGCAGCTTGGGTGCTACGGGTGTCGTCTACGAGCAGTACTTC. This gives the protein CASSLGATGVVYEQYF.

The chain uses TRBV19 and TRBJ1-2; D is perhaps TRBD1 (5 bases). From germline, CDR1 is LNHDA and CDR2 SQIVND (reference sequence). V dropped 5 bases and J dropped 3 bases, with 16 bases sitting between them. The CDR3 covers 15 residues. CDR3 sequence reads: CASSAYWGDDYGYTF. In DNA, the CDR3 is TGTGCCAGTAGTGCCTACTGGGGCGATGACTATGGCTACACCTTC.

CDR3: CASSWPLAGGSYNEQFF. In DNA form, the CDR3 reads TGCGCCAGCAGCTGGCCCTTAGCGGGAGGCTCCTACAATGAGCAGTTCTTC. The V and J genes are TRBV5-1 and TRBJ2-1; the match to TRBD2 covers 10 bases. The junction had 6 bases not matched to a gene; V was cut back by 3 bases and J by 0 bases. The CDR3 is made up of 17 amino acids. CDR1 is SGHRS, CDR2 YFSETQ, per germline.

The V call is TRBV29-1, the J call TRBJ1-5; 7 nucleotides line up with TRBD1. This CDR3 spans 15 amino acids. CDR1 is SQVTM and CDR2 is ANQGSEA in the germline V gene. After removal of 8 bases from V and 2 bases from J, the junction contained 12 bases not matched to a gene. CDR3 bases: TGCAGCACTTGGGAGACAGGGAAGGGCAATCAGCCCCAGCATTTT. Protein: CSTWETGKGNQPQHF.

This clone was seen only once. This rearrangement joins TRBV28 to TRBJ1-4, with 10 bases lining up with TRBD1. Trimming took 5 bases from V and 8 from J; bases not matched to a gene: 8. This CDR3 is 15 amino acids long. CDR1 is MDHEN, CDR2 SYDVKM, per germline. The CDR3 sequence: CASSPQGTGVEKLFF. CDR3 nucleotides: TGTGCCAGCAGTCCCCAAGGGACAGGGGTAGAAAAACTGTTTTTT.

The chain joins TRBV6-5 to TRBJ1-5; D not resolved. The CDR3 is 14 residues long. V lost 2 bases and J lost 2, with 7 bases in between. Germline CDR1 MNHEY, CDR2 SVGAGI. CDR3 DNA sequence: TGTGCCAGCAGTTACAGAGTTGGCAATCAGCCCCAGCATTTT. Translated, it gives CASSYRVGNQPQHF.

The rearrangement links TRBV11-3 to TRBJ1-1; D unclear. Germline loops: CDR1 SGHNT, CDR2 YENEEA. This CDR3 region has 14 residues. The V and J ends lost 2 bases and 1 base respectively, with 8 bases between them. The CDR3 region is CASSLLRQNTEAFF. CDR3 bases: TGTGCCAGCAGCTTATTGCGGCAGAACACTGAAGCTTTCTTT.

This sequence joins TRBV6-6 and TRBJ2-7; 7 positions agree with TRBD2. V dropped 8 bases and J dropped 2; count of bases not matched to a gene: 3. CDR1 and CDR2 from the germline V gene are MNHNY and SVGAGI (reference sequence). There are 12 residues in the CDR3. The CDR3 spells CASWGGTYEQYF. CDR3 bases: TGTGCCAGCTGGGGGGGAACCTACGAGCAGTACTTC.

The V call is TRBV27, the J call TRBJ1-2; TRBD1 matches at 7 bases. CDR3 length: 16 amino acids. Unmatched junction bases numbered 10, after V lost 2 bases and J lost 4 bases. Germline V gene data show CDR1 as MNHEY and CDR2 as SMNVEV (reference sequence). CDR3 loop: CASSLMSEQGIYGYTF. The CDR3 DNA reads as TGTGCCAGCAGTTTAATGTCCGAACAGGGGATCTATGGCTACACCTTC.

A single count supports this clone. The genes are TRBV10-2 and TRBJ1-4; D gene uncertain. The CDR3 length is 12 residues. V was clipped by 3 bases and J by 4 bases, with 3 bases between them. Germline lookup yields CDR1 WSHSY and CDR2 SAAADI. Written as DNA, the CDR3 is TGCGCCAGCAGTGACATTAATGAAAAACTGTTTTTT. Its translation: CASSDINEKLFF.

The genes are TRBV7-9 and TRBJ2-7; 11 nucleotides align to TRBD2. The CDR3 sequence is 18 residues long. Trimming cost V 3 bases and J 3 bases; bases outside gene matches: 13. Germline V gene data show CDR1 as SEHNR and CDR2 as FQNEAQ (reference sequence). Here the CDR3 reads CASSFPRVGTSGNYEQYF. CDR3 nucleotide sequence: TGTGCCAGCAGCTTCCCCAGGGTGGGGACTAGCGGAAACTACGAGCAGTACTTC.

V gene TRBV7-9 combines with J gene TRBJ1-2; possibly TRBD1 for D (5 bases). CDR1 is SEHNR, CDR2 FQNEAQ, per germline (reference sequence). There are 14 residues in the CDR3. Deletions cut 2 bases from V and 4 bases from J, with 11 bases between. CDR3 in amino acids: CASSLSGLTYGYTF. The CDR3 DNA follows: TGTGCCAGCAGCTTATCAGGGTTGACCTATGGCTACACCTTC.

V is TRBV9 and J is TRBJ1-1; no firm D call. The V end was cut by 3 bases, the J end by 1 base, with 13 bases between. Germline lookup yields CDR1 SGDLS and CDR2 YYNGEE. The CDR3 consists of 15 residues. The CDR3 region has the DNA TGTGCCAGCAGCGCGCGAGGGAATTCGAACACTGAAGCTTTCTTT. It translates to CASSARGNSNTEAFF.

The chain couples TRBV7-7 to TRBJ2-7; 7 positions agree with TRBD2. J lost 2 bases, V lost 3 bases, and 7 bases had no gene match. The germline gives CDR1 SSHAT, CDR2 FNYEAQ (reference sequence). CDR3 length: 15 residues. The DNA for the CDR3 is TGTGCCAGCAGCTTGAGGGCGGGGACTACCTACGAGCAGTACTTC. It is translated as CASSLRAGTTYEQYF.

This clone has only a few counts. This sequence joins TRBV2 and TRBJ1-5, with D hard to call. V gave up 0 bases and J gave up 0 bases, with 6 bases separating them. The germline V gene has CDR1 SNHLY and CDR2 FYNNEI. The CDR3 is 15 residues long. The CDR3 protein is CASSEARLSNQPQHF. The CDR3 DNA sequence: TGTGCCAGCAGTGAAGCGAGGCTTAGCAATCAGCCCCAGCATTTT.

The chain carries TRBV11-2 and TRBJ1-4, with 11 bases aligning to TRBD1. Germline CDR1 reads SGHAT; CDR2 reads FQNNGV. CDR3 size: 16 residues. V lost 3 bases and J lost 7; bases outside the gene matches: 7. Here the CDR3 DNA reads TGTGCCAGCAGCTTGGACAGGGGGCCAGTAGGTGAAAAACTGTTTTTT. Its translation is CASSLDRGPVGEKLFF.

This clone showed up just once. The genes are TRBV10-1 and TRBJ2-7, with 7 bases identical to TRBD2. The CDR3 totals 15 residues. The V and J ends lost 5 bases and 2 bases, in that order; junction bases with no gene match: 9. From germline, CDR1 is WNHNN and CDR2 SYGVQD (reference sequence). The DNA for the CDR3 is TGCGCCAGCAGTCCCCGGACTAGTCTTACCTACGAGCAGTACTTC. The encoded protein is CASSPRTSLTYEQYF.

This clone came up once. This chain uses TRBV7-6 with TRBJ2-1, with no clear D. Germline V CDR1 and CDR2: SGHVS, FNYEAQ. The CDR3 length is 15 residues. Trimming took 0 bases from V and 0 from J, leaving 6 bases between them. The CDR3 spells CASSLAPSSYNEQFF. For the CDR3, the DNA is TGTGCCAGCAGCTTAGCTCCTAGCTCCTACAATGAGCAGTTCTTC. Combining the CDR3 with reference TRBV7-6 and TRBJ2-1 gives the whole variable domain GAGVSQSPRYKVTKRGQDVALRCDPISGHVSLYWYRQALGQGPEFLTYFNYEAQQDKSGLPNDRFSAERPEGSISTLTIQRTEQRDSAMYRCASSLAPSSYNEQFFGPGTRLTVL.

The CDR3: CASSSRDRDGQSYNEQFF. The CDR3 DNA sequence: TGTGCCAGCAGTTCCCGGGACAGGGACGGGCAGTCCTACAATGAGCAGTTCTTC. The V call is TRBV27, the J call TRBJ2-1; 9 bases are a match to TRBD1. Germline V gene sequence: CDR1 MNHEY, CDR2 SMNVEV (reference sequence). The J segment lost 1 base and the V segment lost 4 bases, leaving 11 bases of the junction unmatched. The CDR3 is 18 residues long.

The chain is built from TRBV5-1 and TRBJ2-7, with 13 bases identical to TRBD2. This CDR3 region has 17 residues. Unmatched junction bases numbered 15, after V lost 7 bases and J lost 5 bases. In germline, CDR1 is SGHRS, CDR2 YFSETQ. The CDR3 DNA follows: TGCGCCAGCTCGGGACTAGCGGGGCCGTCTGGGTGGGACGAGCAGTACTTC. Amino acid sequence: CASSGLAGPSGWDEQYF.

By proportion, this clone is medium-sized. V is TRBV18 and J is TRBJ1-1; no reliable D call. The V and J ends lost 2 bases and 1 base respectively, with 5 bases between them. The germline CDR1 and CDR2 sequences are KGHSH and LQKENI. The CDR3 has 13 residues. The CDR3 DNA follows: TGTGCCAGCTCACCAGCGGGGAACACTGAAGCTTTCTTT. Translation gives CASSPAGNTEAFF.

This clone was observed once. This chain connects TRBV4-1 to TRBJ1-1; 7 nucleotides line up with TRBD1. CDR1 and CDR2 (germline): MGHRA, YSYEKL. With 2 bases clipped from V and 5 bases from J, the junction kept 11 bases outside the gene matches. The CDR3 contains 16 residues. DNA for the CDR3: TGCGCCAGCAGCCAATCGGACAGGAGATTTATTACTGAAGCTTTCTTT. It is translated as CASSQSDRRFITEAFF.

The V call is TRBV6-6, the J call TRBJ1-1, with D possibly matching TRBD1 (5 bases). Germline V gene sequence: CDR1 MNHNY, CDR2 SVGAGI (reference sequence). The CDR3 consists of 10 residues. V lost 10 bases to trimming and J lost 4 bases, with 7 bases between them. CDR3 DNA sequence: TGTGCCACCGGGGGCACTGAAGCTTTCTTT. This codes for CATGGTEAFF.